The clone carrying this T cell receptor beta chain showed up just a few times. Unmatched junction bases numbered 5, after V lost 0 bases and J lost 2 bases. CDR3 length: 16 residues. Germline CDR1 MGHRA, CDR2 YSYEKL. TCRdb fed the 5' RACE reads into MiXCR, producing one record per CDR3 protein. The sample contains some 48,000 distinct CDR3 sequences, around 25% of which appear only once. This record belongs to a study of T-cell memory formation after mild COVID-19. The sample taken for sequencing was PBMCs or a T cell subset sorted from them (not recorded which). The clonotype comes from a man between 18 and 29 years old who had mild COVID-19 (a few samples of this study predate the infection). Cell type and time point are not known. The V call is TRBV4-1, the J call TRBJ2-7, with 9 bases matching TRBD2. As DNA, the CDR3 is TGCGCCAGCAGCCAAGAGGACGCGGGGGGGCCCTACGAGCAGTACTTC. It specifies CASSQEDAGGPYEQYF.